This entry lists 15 T cell receptor beta chains sequenced from one sample in a study of shared clonotypes between healthy human individuals. Assay: immunoSEQ multiplex PCR; the TCRdb copy retains only in-frame clones and omits some. The table records 600,000 to 750,000 clones, 80% to 95% of them present only once. Sequences were obtained from memory CD8+ T cells from PBMCs. Sample subset: CD45RO+ cells pooled with CCR7-negative TemRA cells. These receptors were collected from a young man in good health. Some clones in this sample may be carry-over from other donors' samples.

The V call is TRBV13, the J call TRBJ2-1; 9 bases match TRBD2. Trimming at V came to 1 base and at J to 6 bases, leaving 10 bases not matched to a gene. Germline V gene data show CDR1 as PRHDT and CDR2 as FYEKMQ (reference sequence). The CDR3 runs to 17 residues. The CDR3 sequence is CASSLELLAGLLNEQFF. The CDR3 DNA is TGTGCCAGCAGCTTAGAGCTCCTAGCGGGACTCCTCAATGAGCAGTTCTTC.

V is TRBV5-1 and J is TRBJ1-2, with a weak D call TRBD1 (5 bases). Germline lookup yields CDR1 SGHRS and CDR2 YFSETQ. Trimming removed 7 bases at V and 2 bases at J, with 21 bases between. The CDR3 length is 16 residues. CDR3 amino acids: CASHADRPTGNYGYTF. CDR3 nucleotide sequence: TGCGCCAGCCACGCAGACAGACCCACGGGAAACTATGGCTACACCTTC.

The chain links TRBV7-9 to TRBJ1-6; weak D call: TRBD1 (6 bases). This CDR3 has 14 residues. The germline gives CDR1 SEHNR, CDR2 FQNEAQ (reference sequence). The germline V and J ends were trimmed by 0 bases and 9 bases, with 9 bases remaining between them. The chain's CDR3 is CASSLADSVSPLHF. In DNA form, the CDR3 reads TGTGCCAGCAGCTTAGCGGACAGTGTTTCACCCCTCCACTTT.

This chain uses TRBV6-6 with TRBJ1-3; 11 bases are shared with TRBD1. Germline V CDR1 and CDR2: MNHNY, SVGAGI (reference sequence). There are 15 residues in the CDR3. The J segment lost 6 bases and the V segment lost 4 bases, leaving 5 bases of the junction unmatched. The CDR3 protein is CASSSRTGGENTIYF. The CDR3 DNA reads as TGTGCCAGCAGTTCCCGGACAGGGGGCGAAAACACCATATATTTT.

This clone was detected a few times. The CDR3 region has the DNA TGTGCCAGCAGCCCGACAGGGTTTGACTATGGCTACACCTTC. Translation gives CASSPTGFDYGYTF. The V gene is TRBV7-2, the J gene TRBJ1-2; 7 bases align to TRBD1. The germline V gene encodes CDR1 SGHTA and CDR2 FQGNSA. The CDR3 spans 14 residues. The trim removed 5 bases at V and 3 bases at J, leaving 6 bases unmatched.

The chain carries TRBV11-3 and TRBJ2-3, with D unresolved. In germline, CDR1 is SGHNT, CDR2 YENEEA. CDR3 length: 14 residues. V lost 5 bases to trimming and J lost 1 base, with 10 bases between them. The CDR3 DNA reads as TGTGCCAGCAGCGCCGCATCTGGCACAGATACGCAGTATTTT. Amino acid sequence: CASSAASGTDTQYF. The full variable domain, in which reference TRBV11-3 and TRBJ2-3 provide the parts outside the CDR3, is EAGVVQSPRYKIIEKKQPVAFWCNPISGHNTLYWYLQNLGQGPELLIRYENEEAVDDSQLPKDRFSAERLKGVDSTLKIQPAELGDSAVYLCASSAASGTDTQYFGPGTRLTVL.

A remark on this clone: The sample holds other DNA sequences that translate to the same CDR3. The chain joins TRBV4-1 to TRBJ2-5; 7 bases line up with TRBD1. Trimming removed 4 bases from V and 3 bases from J; junction bases left unmatched: 2. CDR1 and CDR2 (germline): MGHRA, YSYEKL. The CDR3 runs 13 residues. The CDR3 sequence is CASSLDREETQYF. The CDR3 nucleotides read TGCGCCAGCAGCCTAGACAGGGAAGAGACCCAGTACTTC.

The chain links TRBV30 to TRBJ1-5, with D hard to call. This CDR3 is built from 14 residues. Trimming left V 0 bases short and J 2 bases short, with 8 bases between. The germline gives CDR1 GTSNPN, CDR2 SVGIG (reference sequence). CDR3 region: CAWSVGIRNQPQHF. CDR3 sequence (DNA): TGTGCCTGGAGTGTAGGGATCCGCAATCAGCCCCAGCATTTT.

The chain has TRBV6-5 and TRBJ1-5; no reliable D call. Trimming took off 4 bases at V and 5 bases at J, with 9 bases between the two ends. Germline V gene sequence: CDR1 MNHEY, CDR2 SVGAGI. There are 13 residues in the CDR3. CDR3 amino acids: CASSFGPYQPQHF. CDR3 sequence (DNA): TGTGCCAGCAGTTTCGGACCCTATCAGCCCCAGCATTTT.

The chain links TRBV6-5 to TRBJ1-1, with D unresolved. Germline V CDR1 and CDR2: MNHEY, SVGAGI. The CDR3 is 13 residues long. The V end lost 6 bases, the J end lost 6 bases, and 14 bases lay between the germline ends. As DNA, the CDR3 is TGTGCCAGCAGCCCACGTATTGGGGCTGAAGCTTTCTTT. Residues: CASSPRIGAEAFF.

The chain joins TRBV30 to TRBJ1-2, with D maybe TRBD1 (5 bases). In germline, CDR1 is GTSNPN, CDR2 SVGIG (reference sequence). The V end was cut by 5 bases, the J end by 4 bases, with 14 bases between. CDR3 size: 13 residues. CDR3 DNA: TGTGCCTGGGGACCCACGACAGTCTATGGCTACACCTTC. It encodes CAWGPTTVYGYTF.

The chain is built from TRBV28 and TRBJ2-2; D gene unclear. The CDR3 is 12 amino acids. V lost 5 bases and J 4 bases, leaving 5 bases between the germline ends. Germline V gives CDR1 MDHEN, CDR2 SYDVKM. The CDR3 here is CASSRSTGELFF. The DNA of the CDR3 is TGTGCCAGCAGTAGGAGCACCGGGGAGCTGTTTTTT.

The chain links TRBV9 to TRBJ2-1, with TRBD2 matching over 7 bases. V lost 3 bases to trimming and J lost 4 bases; unmatched junction nucleotides: 4. Germline CDR1 is SGDLS and CDR2 is YYNGEE. This CDR3 is built from 14 residues. In DNA form, the CDR3 reads TGTGCCAGCAGCGCTACGCGGGAGTACAATGAGCAGTTCTTC. It is translated as CASSATREYNEQFF.

The chain recombines TRBV5-8 with TRBJ1-2; 7 nucleotides agree with TRBD1. Germline loops: CDR1 SGHTS, CDR2 YDEGEE. With 3 bases clipped from V and 8 bases from J, the junction kept 10 bases outside the gene matches. The CDR3 totals 14 residues. CDR3 coding DNA: TGTGCCAGCAGCTGGACAGGCGCAGCTGAAGGCTACACCTTC. It yields the protein CASSWTGAAEGYTF.

The gene calls are TRBV5-5 and TRBJ1-3; 7 bases match TRBD1. The CDR3 runs to 15 residues. V gave up 1 base and J gave up 4 bases; unmatched junction bases: 5. Germline CDR1 reads SGHKS; CDR2 reads YYEKEE (reference sequence). The CDR3 coding sequence is TGTGCCAGCAGCTTGTACAGGGGACCCGGAAACACCATATATTTT. This sequence encodes CASSLYRGPGNTIYF. The full variable domain, completed using reference TRBV5-5 and TRBJ1-3, is DAGVTQSPTHLIKTRGQQVTLRCSPISGHKSVSWYQQVLGQGPQFIFQYYEKEERGRGNFPDRFSARQFPNYSSELNVNALLLGDSALYLCASSLYRGPGNTIYFGEGSWLTVV.